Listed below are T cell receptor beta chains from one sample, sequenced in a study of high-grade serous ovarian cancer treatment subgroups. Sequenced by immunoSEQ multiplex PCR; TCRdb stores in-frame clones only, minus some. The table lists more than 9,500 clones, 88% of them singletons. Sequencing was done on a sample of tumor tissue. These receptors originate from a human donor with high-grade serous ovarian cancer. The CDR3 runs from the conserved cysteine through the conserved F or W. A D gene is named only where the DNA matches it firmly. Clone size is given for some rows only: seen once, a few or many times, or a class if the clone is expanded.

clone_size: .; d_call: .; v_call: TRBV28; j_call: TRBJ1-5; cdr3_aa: CASQFIRNSNQPQHF; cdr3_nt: TGTGCCAGCCAGTTTATCCGTAATAGCAATCAGCCCCAGCATTTT
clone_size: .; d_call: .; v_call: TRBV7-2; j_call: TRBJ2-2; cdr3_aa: CASSPQKTNTGELFF; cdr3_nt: TGTGCCAGCAGTCCTCAGAAAACGAACACCGGGGAGCTGTTTTTT
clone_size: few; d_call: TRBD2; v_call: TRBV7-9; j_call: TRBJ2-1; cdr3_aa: CASSLSSSGVGNEQFF; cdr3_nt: TGTGCCAGCAGCTTAAGCAGTAGCGGGGTAGGGAATGAGCAGTTCTTC
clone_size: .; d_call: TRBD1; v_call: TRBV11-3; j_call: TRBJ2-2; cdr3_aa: CASSGSGTGASGELFF; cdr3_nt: TGTGCCAGCAGCGGCTCCGGGACAGGGGCGTCCGGGGAGCTGTTTTTT
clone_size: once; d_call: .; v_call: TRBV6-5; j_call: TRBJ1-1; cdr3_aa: CASSYSIGWANTEAFF; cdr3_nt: TGTGCCAGCAGTTACTCGATAGGGTGGGCTAACACTGAAGCTTTCTTT
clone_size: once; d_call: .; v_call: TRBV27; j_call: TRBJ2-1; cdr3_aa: CASSYYNEQFF; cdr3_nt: TGTGCCAGCAGTTATTACAATGAGCAGTTCTTC
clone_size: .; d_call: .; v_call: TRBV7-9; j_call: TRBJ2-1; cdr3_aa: CASRPRAGWDEQFF; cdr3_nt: TGTGCCAGCAGGCCGAGGGCAGGGTGGGATGAGCAGTTCTTC
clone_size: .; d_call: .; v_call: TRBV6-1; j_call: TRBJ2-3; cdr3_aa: CASTDSTDTQYF; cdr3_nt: TGTGCCAGCACTGACAGCACAGATACGCAGTATTTT
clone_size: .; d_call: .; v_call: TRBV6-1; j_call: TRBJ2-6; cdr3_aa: CASRNRATGANVLTF; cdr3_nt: TGTGCCAGCAGGAACAGGGCGACTGGGGCCAACGTCCTGACTTTC
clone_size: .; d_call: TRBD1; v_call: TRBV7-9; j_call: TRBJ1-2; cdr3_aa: CASSPAGTGGHGYTF; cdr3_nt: TGTGCCAGCAGCCCCGCCGGGACAGGGGGTCATGGCTACACCTTC
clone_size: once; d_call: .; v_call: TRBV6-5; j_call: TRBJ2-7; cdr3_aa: CASNIGPNYEQYF; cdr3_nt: TGTGCCAGCAATATTGGGCCGAACTACGAGCAGTACTTC
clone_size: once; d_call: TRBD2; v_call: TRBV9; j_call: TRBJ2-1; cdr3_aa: CASSVIIRAGGGHEQFF; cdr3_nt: TGTGCCAGCAGCGTAATAATTAGAGCGGGGGGAGGCCATGAGCAGTTCTTC
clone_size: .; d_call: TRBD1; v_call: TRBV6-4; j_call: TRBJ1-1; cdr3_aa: CASSRTGNTEAFF; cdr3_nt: TGTGCCAGCAGCCGGACAGGGAACACTGAAGCTTTCTTT
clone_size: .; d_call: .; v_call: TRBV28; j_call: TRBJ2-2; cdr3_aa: CASSKDGGSTGELFF; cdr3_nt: TGTGCCAGCAGTAAGGATGGGGGAAGCACCGGGGAGCTGTTTTTT
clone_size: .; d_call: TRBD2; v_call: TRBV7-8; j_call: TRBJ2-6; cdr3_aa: CASSSLAGAQSGANVLTF; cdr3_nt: TGTGCCAGCAGCTCCCTAGCGGGGGCCCAATCTGGGGCCAACGTCCTGACTTTC
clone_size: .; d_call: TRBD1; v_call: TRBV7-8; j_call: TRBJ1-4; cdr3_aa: CASSLGVTGKGEKLFF; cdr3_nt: TGTGCCAGCAGCTTAGGGGTGACAGGGAAAGGTGAAAAACTGTTTTTT
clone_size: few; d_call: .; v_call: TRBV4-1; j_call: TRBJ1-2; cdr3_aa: CASSQVRPDYGYTF; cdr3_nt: TGCGCCAGCAGCCAAGTAAGGCCTGACTATGGCTACACCTTC
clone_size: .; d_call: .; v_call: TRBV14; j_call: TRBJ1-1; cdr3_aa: CASSQVGRTEAFF; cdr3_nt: TGTGCCAGCAGCCAAGTGGGGAGGACTGAAGCTTTCTTT
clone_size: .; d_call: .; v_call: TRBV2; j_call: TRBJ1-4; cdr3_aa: CASSEAIGEKLFF; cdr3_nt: TGTGCCAGCAGTGAGGCGATCGGTGAAAAACTGTTTTTT
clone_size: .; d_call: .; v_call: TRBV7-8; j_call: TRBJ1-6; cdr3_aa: CASSLSGSPLHF; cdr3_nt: TGTGCCAGCAGCTTATCAGGTTCACCCCTCCACTTT
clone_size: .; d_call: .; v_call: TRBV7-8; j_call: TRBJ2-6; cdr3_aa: CASSLTSGANVLTF; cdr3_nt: TGTGCCAGCAGCCTGACATCTGGGGCCAACGTCCTGACTTTC
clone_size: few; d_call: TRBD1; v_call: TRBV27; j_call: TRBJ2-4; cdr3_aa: CASRSTSGGGIQYF; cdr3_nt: TGTGCCAGCAGGTCAACCTCAGGGGGTGGCATTCAGTACTTC
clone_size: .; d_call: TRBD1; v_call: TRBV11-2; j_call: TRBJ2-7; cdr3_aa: CASSLDFGTGYEQYF; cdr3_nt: TGTGCCAGCAGCTTAGATTTTGGGACAGGGTACGAGCAGTACTTC
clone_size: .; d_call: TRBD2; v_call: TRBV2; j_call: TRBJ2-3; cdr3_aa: CASRSGLAGGRLSDTQYF; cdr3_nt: TGTGCCAGCAGGTCCGGACTAGCGGGGGGGCGTTTGTCAGATACGCAGTATTTT
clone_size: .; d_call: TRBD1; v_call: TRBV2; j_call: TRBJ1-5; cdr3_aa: CASSGQGIVDQPQHF; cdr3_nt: TGTGCCAGCAGTGGACAGGGAATCGTGGATCAGCCCCAGCATTTT
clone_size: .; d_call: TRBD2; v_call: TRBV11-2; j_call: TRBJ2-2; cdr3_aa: CASSLNGGYTGELFF; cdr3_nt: TGTGCCAGCAGCTTAAACGGGGGGTACACCGGGGAGCTGTTTTTT
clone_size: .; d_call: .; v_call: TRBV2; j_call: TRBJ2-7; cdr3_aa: CASRGNTGTGEQYF; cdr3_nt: TGTGCCAGCAGGGGAAATACCGGGACTGGTGAGCAGTACTTC
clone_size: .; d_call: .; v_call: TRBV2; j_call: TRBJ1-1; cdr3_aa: CASSPEQGRGAFF; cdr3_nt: TGTGCCAGCAGTCCGGAGCAGGGGAGAGGGGCTTTCTTT